These 25 T cell receptor beta chains share one sample of origin, sequenced in a study of T cell repertoires in cytomegalovirus infection. Which antigens these TCRs recognize remains unknown. TCRdb recomputed calls from the reads with MiXCR, one row per CDR3 protein. The sample holds 90,000 to 130,000 distinct CDR3 sequences; roughly a tenth are singletons and the top ten take around a third. The sample was PBMCs, sequenced either directly or after in vitro stimulation (not recorded which). All receptors derive from a human donor in good health (CMV status not recorded). Some clones in this sample may be carry-over from other donors' samples.

This clonotype was seen a few times. This rearrangement joins TRBV6-2 or TRBV6-3 to TRBJ2-3; no definite D call. The CDR3 spans 14 residues. The germline gives CDR1 MNHEY, CDR2 SVGEGT. Trimming took off 1 base at V and 6 bases at J, with 11 bases between the two ends. The CDR3 bases are TGTGCCAGCAGTTACTTTGGCCCCGGTGATACGCAGTATTTT. It translates to CASSYFGPGDTQYF.

This clonotype occurred many times. The chain employs TRBV7-9 and TRBJ2-1, with 10 nucleotides matching TRBD2. Per germline, CDR1 SEHNR and CDR2 FQNEAQ (reference sequence). The length of the CDR3 is 15 residues. Trimming at V came to 3 bases and at J to 8 bases, leaving 7 bases not matched to a gene. In DNA, the CDR3 is TGTGCCAGCAGCTTCCTGAGCGGGAGGGCCCATGAGCAGTTCTTC. Translated: CASSFLSGRAHEQFF.

A note on this clonotype: A single base separates this from a much larger clone, so it may be a read error. This chain uses TRBV10-3 with TRBJ2-7, with 11 bases matching TRBD2. This CDR3 spans 18 amino acids. Per the germline V gene, CDR1 is ENHRY and CDR2 is SYGVKD. V lost 2 bases and J lost 3; bases outside the gene matches: 12. The CDR3 bases are TGTGCCATCAGTGAGCCTGCCGGACTAGCGGGCGGTATCTACGAGCAGTACGTC. Amino acids: CAISEPAGLAGGIYEQYV.

The chain has TRBV18 and TRBJ1-1; no reliable D call. Germline CDR1 and CDR2: KGHSH and LQKENI. V was shortened by 4 bases and J by 3 bases, with 9 bases between the two germline ends. The CDR3 consists of 13 residues. The CDR3, as DNA: TGTGCCAGCTCACTGAACGACTACACTGAAGCTTTCTTT. It codes for CASSLNDYTEAFF.

This clonotype was seen more than once but under ten times. This sequence joins TRBV6-1 and TRBJ1-1; no clear D. With 5 bases removed from V and 10 bases from J, the gap between germline ends came to 14 bases. This CDR3 spans 12 amino acids. CDR1 is MNHNS, CDR2 SASEGT, per germline. For the CDR3, the DNA is TGTGCCAGCAGTTTCTTTTCCAGTGGAGCTTTCTTT. Protein sequence: CASSFFSSGAFF.

This clonotype was observed a few times. This sequence joins TRBV28 and TRBJ2-2; 7 bases map to TRBD1. Trimming at V came to 6 bases and at J to 6 bases, leaving 10 bases not matched to a gene. The V gene's germline CDR1 is MDHEN and CDR2 SYDVKM. The CDR3 has 15 residues. In DNA, the CDR3 is TGTGCCAGCAGCCGACAGGGCCCCTTCGCCGGGGAGCTGTTTTTT. Translated, it gives CASSRQGPFAGELFF.

The chain uses TRBV6-1 and TRBJ2-2; possibly TRBD2 for D (6 bases). The CDR3 consists of 13 residues. With 4 bases removed from V and 8 bases from J, the gap between germline ends came to 11 bases. The V gene's germline CDR1 is MNHNS and CDR2 SASEGT. The CDR3 DNA is TGTGCCAGCAGTGTGGGACTTAAGGGGGAGCTGTTTTTT. This translates into CASSVGLKGELFF.

This clonotype was observed many times. The chain joins TRBV7-8 to TRBJ1-5; D is unclear. The length of the CDR3 is 13 residues. V was cut by 2 bases and J by 4 bases, with 6 bases left in between. CDR1 is SGHVS and CDR2 is FQNEAQ in the germline V gene. The chain's CDR3 is CASSLSENQPQHF. The CDR3 DNA reads TGTGCCAGCAGCTTATCCGAGAATCAGCCCCAGCATTTT.

Only a few counts were recorded for this clonotype. The chain employs TRBV9 and TRBJ1-6; 10 nucleotides line up with TRBD1. From germline, CDR1 is SGDLS and CDR2 YYNGEE. Trimming removed 3 bases from V and 9 bases from J; junction bases left unmatched: 6. CDR3 size: 15 residues. CDR3 protein: CASSEGQGIGSPLHF. In DNA, the CDR3 is TGTGCCAGCAGCGAGGGACAGGGGATCGGTTCACCCCTCCACTTT.

This clonotype occurred a few times. The V call is TRBV28, the J call TRBJ1-1; TRBD1 might be the D (6 bases). Per the germline V gene, CDR1 is MDHEN and CDR2 is SYDVKM. This CDR3 contains 15 residues. Deletions cut 5 bases from V and 4 bases from J, with 17 bases between. The CDR3 nucleotides are TGTGCCAGCAGTCTCCTCACAGGGATTGGCACTGAAGCTTTCTTT. Encoded protein: CASSLLTGIGTEAFF.

The V gene is TRBV20-1, the J gene TRBJ1-5, with a possible D match to TRBD1 (5 bases). The V end was cut by 6 bases, the J end by 3 bases, with 15 bases between. The CDR3 spans 14 residues. Germline CDR1 reads DFQATT; CDR2 reads SNEGSKA (reference sequence). CDR3 coding DNA: TGCAGTGCCCACGGGGGGGGGAACAATCAGCCCCAGCATTTT. The encoded protein is CSAHGGGNNQPQHF.

There are a few counts of this clonotype. The chain combines TRBV28 with TRBJ2-7, with D perhaps TRBD2 (7 bases). The CDR3 consists of 14 residues. The V gene's germline CDR1 is MDHEN and CDR2 SYDVKM. Trimming removed 5 bases at V and 4 bases at J, with 15 bases between. The CDR3 DNA is TGTGCCAGCAGTACCTCCGCGGGGGCGTACGAGCAGTACTTC. This sequence encodes CASSTSAGAYEQYF.

This clonotype was seen repeatedly, ten times or more. This rearrangement joins TRBV19 to TRBJ2-5; D perhaps matches TRBD2 (5 bases). V dropped 6 bases and J dropped 1 base, with 15 bases sitting between them. The germline V gene has CDR1 LNHDA and CDR2 SQIVND (reference sequence). The CDR3 has 15 amino acids. The CDR3 DNA reads TGTGCCAGTAGCCTAGCCGGATCAGCCCAAGAGACCCAGTACTTC. As protein: CASSLAGSAQETQYF.

This chain uses TRBV19 with TRBJ1-6; D is undetermined. With 5 bases removed from V and 0 bases from J, the gap between germline ends came to 17 bases. This CDR3 region has 18 residues. Germline-derived CDR1 and CDR2 are LNHDA and SQIVND (reference sequence). The CDR3 bases are TGTGCCAGTAGTTTCCGGACTCACGAGAGCTCCTATAATTCACCCCTCCACTTT. As protein: CASSFRTHESSYNSPLHF.

The V gene is TRBV7-9, the J gene TRBJ1-1, with 7 bases fitting TRBD1. V dropped 5 bases and J dropped 1; count of bases not matched to a gene: 7. The CDR3 runs 15 residues. The germline V gene has CDR1 SEHNR and CDR2 FQNEAQ (reference sequence). The CDR3 DNA follows: TGTGCCAGCAGCGCATGGGCAGGGGGGAACACTGAAGCTTTCTTT. Translated: CASSAWAGGNTEAFF. Supplemented by reference TRBV7-9 and TRBJ1-1, the full variable domain reads DTGVSQNPRHKITKRGQNVTFRCDPISEHNRLYWYRQTLGQGPEFLTYFQNEAQLEKSRLLSDRFSAERPKGSFSTLEIQRTEQGDSAMYLCASSAWAGGNTEAFFGQGTRLTVV.

This clonotype came up a few times. The chain is built from TRBV4-3 and TRBJ2-3; 7 nucleotides align to TRBD2. In germline, CDR1 is LGHNA, CDR2 YSLEER. The ends lost 4 bases at V and 1 base at J; junction bases unmatched: 5. This CDR3 is 15 amino acids long. The CDR3 nucleotides read TGCGCCAGCAGCCCGGGCGGGGGTGGCACAGATACGCAGTATTTT. Residues: CASSPGGGGTDTQYF.

This clonotype came up a few times. The V call is TRBV7-9, the J call TRBJ2-6; D uncertain. CDR1 and CDR2 (germline): SEHNR, FQNEAQ (reference sequence). Deletions cut 5 bases from V and 1 base from J, with 9 bases between. The CDR3 is made up of 15 amino acids. As DNA, the CDR3 is TGTGCCAGCAGCCCGTCCAGATCTGGGGCCAACGTCCTGACTTTC. Its translation: CASSPSRSGANVLTF.

In this sample, this clonotype turned up a few times. The genes are TRBV6-5 and TRBJ1-1; no firm D call. V was pared by 1 base and J by 0 bases, with 12 bases between. This CDR3 has 16 residues. Germline CDR1 and CDR2: MNHEY and SVGAGI. The chain's CDR3 is CASSYYPVGVNTEAFF. In nucleotides, the CDR3 is TGTGCCAGCAGTTACTACCCCGTGGGAGTGAACACTGAAGCTTTCTTT.

This clonotype was observed a handful of times. The V call is TRBV4-3, the J call TRBJ2-1, with D maybe TRBD2 (5 bases). Germline CDR1 reads LGHNA; CDR2 reads YSLEER. V was trimmed by 0 bases and J by 1 base, leaving 10 bases between them. The CDR3 loop spans 16 amino acids. CDR3 amino acids: CASSQDPLGSYNEQFF. The CDR3 DNA follows: TGCGCCAGCAGCCAAGATCCACTAGGGTCCTACAATGAGCAGTTCTTC.

Notes on this clonotype: This may stem from a read error, because a much larger clone lies one nucleotide away. The chain has TRBV10-3 and TRBJ1-4; 8 bases align to TRBD1. The germline V gene has CDR1 ENHRY and CDR2 SYGVKD. The length of the CDR3 is 14 residues. V trimming: 4 bases; J trimming: 6 bases; junction bases outside the gene matches: 4. The CDR3 sequence is CAISAQGAYEKLFF. In nucleotides, the CDR3 is TGTGCCATCAGTGCCCAGGGGGCGTATGAAAAACTGTTTTTT.

This clonotype has at least ten counts. CDR3: CASSPTSGETQYF. CDR3 coding DNA: TGTGCCAGCAGCCCTACTAGCGGGGAGACCCAGTACTTC. This chain connects TRBV7-2 to TRBJ2-5; 9 positions match TRBD2. The CDR3 is 13 amino acids. The V gene end was trimmed by 5 bases and the J gene end by 5 bases; junction bases not matched to a gene: 3. Germline CDR1 reads SGHTA; CDR2 reads FQGNSA.

This clonotype was seen at least ten times. The chain carries TRBV11-3 and TRBJ1-1, with 8 bases identical to TRBD1. Germline values: CDR1 SGHNT, CDR2 YENEEA. This CDR3 spans 15 amino acids. Unmatched junction bases numbered 3, after V lost 1 base and J lost 2 bases. The CDR3 DNA reads as TGTGCCAGCAGCTTAGTGACAGGGGCAAACACTGAAGCTTTCTTT. This translates into CASSLVTGANTEAFF.

This chain uses TRBV20-1 with TRBJ2-5; possible D gene TRBD1, 6 bases. V was clipped by 5 bases and J by 5 bases, with 15 bases between them. The CDR3 runs to 13 residues. The germline gives CDR1 DFQATT, CDR2 SNEGSKA (reference sequence). The CDR3 sequence: CSAPDRRRETQYF. The DNA for the CDR3 is TGCAGTGCTCCGGACAGAAGACGGGAGACCCAGTACTTC.

This clonotype has at least ten counts. The chain is built from TRBV11-3 and TRBJ1-1; 8 nucleotides match TRBD1. The V segment lost 1 base and the J segment 4 bases; nucleotides outside the gene matches: 8. The CDR3 length is 16 residues. CDR1 SGHNT and CDR2 YENEEA come from the germline V gene. The CDR3 sequence: CASSLGWTGKGTEAFF. The CDR3 DNA sequence: TGTGCCAGCAGCTTAGGTTGGACAGGGAAGGGCACTGAAGCTTTCTTT.

J is TRBJ1-2 and V is TRBV6-4; maybe TRBD1 (6 bases). Looked up from germline, CDR1 is MRHNA and CDR2 is SNTAGT. This CDR3 comprises 15 residues. Trimming left V 7 bases short and J 4 bases short, with 19 bases between. CDR3 DNA: TGTGCCAGCACCCCGGCCCCAGGGGCCGCCTATGGCTACACCTTC. Residues: CASTPAPGAAYGYTF.